The 4 T cell receptor beta chains reported below all come from one sample, sequenced in a study of identical twins. TCRdb itself ran the 5' RACE reads through MiXCR, one entry per CDR3 protein. The sample has under 250,000 distinct CDR3 sequences, around 8.1% seen once. The sample was also linked to a second study, of yellow fever vaccine responses in identical twins.

Sequencing used memory (CD45RO+) T cells sorted from blood. The receptors stem from a young woman in good health.

This clonotype was counted ten times or more. The chain couples TRBV14 to TRBJ2-2, with 7 bases identical to TRBD2. The V gene end was trimmed by 4 bases and the J gene end by 3 bases; junction bases not matched to a gene: 8. Germline V gene lookup returns CDR1 SGHDN and CDR2 FVKESK. The CDR3 has 16 amino acids. Here the CDR3 DNA reads TGTGCCAGCAGCCCGCTGGGACTACAGTACACCGGGGAGCTGTTTTTT. Protein: CASSPLGLQYTGELFF.

In its sample, this clonotype was seen a few times. The V call is TRBV6-2 or TRBV6-3, the J call TRBJ2-1; possibly TRBD2 for D (7 bases). This CDR3 contains 16 residues. Germline V CDR1 and CDR2: MNHEY, SVGEGT. Trimming removed 6 bases from V and 8 bases from J, with 23 bases in between. The CDR3 reads CASSPHRGATVHEQFF. CDR3 in DNA: TGTGCCAGCAGCCCCCATCGGGGGGCGACAGTCCATGAGCAGTTCTTC.

The sample holds a few counts of this clonotype. The CDR3 sequence is CASSPPGQDYEQYF. Here the CDR3 DNA reads TGTGCCAGTAGTCCTCCGGGACAGGACTACGAGCAGTACTTC. This chain connects TRBV19 to TRBJ2-7; TRBD1 matches at 8 bases. The CDR3 has 14 residues. CDR1 LNHDA and CDR2 SQIVND come from the germline V gene (reference sequence). Germline trimming cut 5 bases from V and 3 bases from J; bases unmatched to any gene: 6.

The CDR3 loop is CSAKNGGQGRDEQFF. DNA of the CDR3: TGCAGTGCTAAGAACGGAGGACAGGGCCGTGATGAGCAGTTCTTC. The chain couples TRBV20-1 to TRBJ2-1; 8 nucleotides line up with TRBD1. The CDR3 spans 15 residues. Per the germline V gene, CDR1 is DFQATT and CDR2 is SNEGSKA (reference sequence). The V segment lost 4 bases and the J segment 8 bases; nucleotides outside the gene matches: 13.